The clone carrying this T cell receptor (beta chain) is medium-sized (0.01 to 0.1%) by share. Antigen unknown. This sample is drawn from a study of cytomegalovirus exposure and HLA in healthy donors. Overall study findings and caveats: 87-base-pair reads could not separate some V segments, including TRBV6-2 and TRBV6-3.

J was trimmed by 4 bases and V by 4 bases; bases with no gene match: 6. Germline V gene data show CDR1 as MNHNS and CDR2 as SASEGT. This CDR3 is 15 amino acids long. The PCR made use of 60 Vbeta and 13 Jbeta primers. Clones were read by immunoSEQ multiplex PCR, and TCRdb kept only the in-frame ones, dropping some. The repertoire holds approximately 120,000 clones, just under 75% seen once, with 4.8% in the top ten. The sequenced material came from PBMCs. V usage is TRBV6-1 and J usage is TRBJ2-2; TRBD2 agrees at 7 bases. The receptor was derived from a man aged 60-69 years in good health and CMV-seropositive. Here the CDR3 reads CASSVQVAGTGELFF. The CDR3 nucleotides read TGTGCCAGCAGTGTACAGGTAGCGGGCACCGGGGAGCTGTTTTTT.